This T cell receptor beta chain was found in a study of T-cell memory formation after mild COVID-19. Study-wide results and caveats: Pre-infection memory carried some responding clones, suggesting that cross-reactive memory joined.

V lost 4 bases and J lost 2, with 10 bases in between. CDR3 length: 14 amino acids. In germline, CDR1 is SGHRS, CDR2 YFSETQ. Using its own MiXCR run on the 5' RACE reads, TCRdb lists one record per CDR3 protein. The sample includes under 250,000 distinct CDR3 sequences, under 30% of them seen just once. This clonotype turned up a few times. Its antigen remains unknown. The genes are TRBV5-1 and TRBJ1-3, with D maybe TRBD1 (5 bases). This TCR was recovered from an adult woman who had mild COVID-19 (a few samples of this study predate the infection). Cell type and time point are not known. The sequencing input was PBMCs or a T cell subset sorted from them (not recorded which). This CDR3 is CASSQRGAGNTIYF. The CDR3, as DNA: TGCGCCAGCAGCCAACGAGGGGCTGGAAACACCATATATTTT. Based on the CDR3 plus reference TRBV5-1 and TRBJ1-3, the full variable domain is KAGVTQTPRYLIKTRGQQVTLSCSPISGHRSVSWYQQTPGQGLQFLFEYFSETQRNKGNFPGRFSGRQFSNSRSEMNVSTLELGDSALYLCASSQRGAGNTIYFGEGSWLTVV.